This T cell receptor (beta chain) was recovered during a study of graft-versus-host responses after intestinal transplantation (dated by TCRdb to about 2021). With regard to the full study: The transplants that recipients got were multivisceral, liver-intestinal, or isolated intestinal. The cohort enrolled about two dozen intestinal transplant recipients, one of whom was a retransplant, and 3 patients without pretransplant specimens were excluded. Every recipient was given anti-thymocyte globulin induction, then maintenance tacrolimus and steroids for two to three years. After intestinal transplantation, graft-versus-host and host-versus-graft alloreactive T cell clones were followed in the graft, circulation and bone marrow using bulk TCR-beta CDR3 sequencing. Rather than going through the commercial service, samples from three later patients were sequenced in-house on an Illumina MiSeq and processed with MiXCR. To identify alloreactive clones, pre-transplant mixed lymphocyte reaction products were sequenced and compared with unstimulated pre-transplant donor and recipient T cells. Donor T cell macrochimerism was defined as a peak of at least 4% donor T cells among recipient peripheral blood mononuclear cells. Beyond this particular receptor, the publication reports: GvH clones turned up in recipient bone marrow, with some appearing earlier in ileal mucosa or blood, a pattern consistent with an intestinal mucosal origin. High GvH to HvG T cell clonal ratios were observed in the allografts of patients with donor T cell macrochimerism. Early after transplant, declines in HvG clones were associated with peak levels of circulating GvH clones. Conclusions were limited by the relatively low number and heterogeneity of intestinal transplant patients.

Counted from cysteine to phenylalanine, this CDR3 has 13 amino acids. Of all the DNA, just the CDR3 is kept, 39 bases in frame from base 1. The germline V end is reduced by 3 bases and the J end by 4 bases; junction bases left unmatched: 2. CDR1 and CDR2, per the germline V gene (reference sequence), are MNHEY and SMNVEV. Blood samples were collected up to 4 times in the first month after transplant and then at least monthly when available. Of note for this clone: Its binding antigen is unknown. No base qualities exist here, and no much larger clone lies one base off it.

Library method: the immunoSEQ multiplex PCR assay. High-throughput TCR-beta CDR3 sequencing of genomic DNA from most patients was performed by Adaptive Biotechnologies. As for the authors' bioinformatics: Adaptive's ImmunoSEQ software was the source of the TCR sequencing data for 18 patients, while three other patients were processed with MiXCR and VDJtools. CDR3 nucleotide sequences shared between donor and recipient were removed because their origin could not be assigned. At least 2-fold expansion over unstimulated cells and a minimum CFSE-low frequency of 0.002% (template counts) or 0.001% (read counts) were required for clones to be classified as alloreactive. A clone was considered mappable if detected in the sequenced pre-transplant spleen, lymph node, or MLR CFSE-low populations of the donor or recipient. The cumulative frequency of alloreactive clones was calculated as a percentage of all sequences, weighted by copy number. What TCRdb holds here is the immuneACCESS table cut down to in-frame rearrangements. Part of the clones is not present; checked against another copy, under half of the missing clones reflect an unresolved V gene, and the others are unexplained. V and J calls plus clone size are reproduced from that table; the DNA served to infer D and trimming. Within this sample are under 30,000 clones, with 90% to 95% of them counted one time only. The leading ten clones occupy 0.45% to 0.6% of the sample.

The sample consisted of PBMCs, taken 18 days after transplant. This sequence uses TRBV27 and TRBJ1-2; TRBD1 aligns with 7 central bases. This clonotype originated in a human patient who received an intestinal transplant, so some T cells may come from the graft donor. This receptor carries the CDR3 CASSFQGGYGYTF. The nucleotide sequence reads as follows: TGTGCCAGCAGTTTTCAGGGGGGCTATGGCTACACCTTC.